A single sample is the source of the 28 T cell receptor beta chains below, sequenced in a study of T cell changes during pregnancy in multiple sclerosis. Profiled with immunoSEQ multiplex PCR; TCRdb holds only in-frame clones, not every one. The sample holds some 110,000 clones, 90% to 95% seen once. This material consisted of peripheral blood, taken in the third trimester of pregnancy. These receptor sequences come from a female donor with multiple sclerosis, enrolled in a pregnancy study.

J is TRBJ2-3 and V is TRBV11-2; 10 positions agree with TRBD2. The CDR3 extends over 14 amino acids. Germline V gene sequence: CDR1 SGHAT, CDR2 FQNNGV. Trimming removed 5 bases from V and 6 bases from J; junction bases left unmatched: 5. The DNA of the CDR3 is TGTGCCAGCAGCCGAGGGACTAGCGTGGATACGCAGTATTTT. Translation gives CASSRGTSVDTQYF.

CDR3 nucleotides: TGTGCCACGGTAGGTGGCGGCGGCTACACCTTC. Encoded protein: CATVGGGGYTF. The V gene is TRBV19, the J gene TRBJ1-2; no firm D call. Trimming removed 10 bases at V and 8 bases at J, with 14 bases between. The CDR3 consists of 11 residues. Germline lookup yields CDR1 LNHDA and CDR2 SQIVND (reference sequence).

This rearrangement joins TRBV29-1 to TRBJ2-2; D remains unclear. V was cut by 5 bases and J by 1 base, with 8 bases left in between. This CDR3 is built from 13 residues. Germline values: CDR1 SQVTM, CDR2 ANQGSEA. Here the CDR3 reads CSVSTQNTGELFF. CDR3 nucleotide sequence: TGCAGCGTTAGCACCCAGAACACCGGGGAGCTGTTTTTT.

This chain uses TRBV28 with TRBJ2-2; 9 bases match TRBD2. The V and J ends lost 8 bases and 5 bases, in that order; junction bases with no gene match: 3. Germline V gene sequence: CDR1 MDHEN, CDR2 SYDVKM. The CDR3 is made up of 13 amino acids. The CDR3 DNA sequence: TGTGCCAGCCGACTAGCGGCAACCGGGGAGCTGTTTTTT. This encodes CASRLAATGELFF.

This clone appeared a single time. The chain is built from TRBV28 and TRBJ1-5; 10 nucleotides align to TRBD1. Germline CDR1 MDHEN, CDR2 SYDVKM. V was clipped by 7 bases and J by 5 bases; unmatched bases: 5. This CDR3 is 14 amino acids long. The CDR3, as DNA: TGTGCCAGCATTCCCGGGACAGGGGATCAGCCCCAGCATTTT. Its translation: CASIPGTGDQPQHF. The complete variable domain, with remaining parts taken from reference TRBV28 and TRBJ1-5, reads DVKVTQSSRYLVKRTGEKVFLECVQDMDHENMFWYRQDPGLGLRLIYFSYDVKMKEKGDIPEGYSVSREKKERFSLILESASTNQTSMYLCASIPGTGDQPQHFGDGTRLSIL.

The chain employs TRBV7-7 and TRBJ2-1; 7 bases fit TRBD2. There are 17 residues in the CDR3. Trimming took 5 bases from V and 8 from J; bases not matched to a gene: 18. The germline CDR1 and CDR2 sequences are SSHAT and FNYEAQ (reference sequence). The CDR3 coding sequence is TGTGCCAGCAGCCCGTACCCAGGGCGGGAGCTCCCCGATGAGCAGTTCTTC. Protein: CASSPYPGRELPDEQFF.

The chain has TRBV18 and TRBJ1-4; TRBD1 is a possible D gene (6 bases). The ends were cut back, 3 bases at V and 0 bases at J, with 14 bases in the middle. This CDR3 has 17 residues. Germline V gives CDR1 KGHSH, CDR2 LQKENI. The CDR3 reads CASSPDTTGATNEKLFF. The CDR3 DNA reads as TGTGCCAGCTCACCTGATACGACAGGTGCAACTAATGAAAAACTGTTTTTT.

V gene TRBV5-1 combines with J gene TRBJ2-2; D unclear. Looked up from germline, CDR1 is SGHRS and CDR2 is YFSETQ. V lost 0 bases and J lost 5, with 11 bases in between. This CDR3 comprises 15 residues. The CDR3 DNA reads as TGCGCCAGCAGCTTGGCCGGTGCGAGAACCGGGGAGCTGTTTTTT. It is translated as CASSLAGARTGELFF.

This clone was observed a few times. The CDR3 spells CASSLWDRDYGYTF. DNA of the CDR3: TGTGCCAGCAGTTTATGGGACAGGGACTATGGCTACACCTTC. The chain combines TRBV28 with TRBJ1-2; 8 nucleotides align to TRBD1. The germline V gene encodes CDR1 MDHEN and CDR2 SYDVKM. The CDR3 loop spans 14 amino acids. Trimming cost V 0 bases and J 3 bases; bases outside gene matches: 0.

The chain carries TRBV5-4 and TRBJ2-5; 10 bases match TRBD1. Germline CDR1 is SGHNT and CDR2 is YYREEE (reference sequence). The length of the CDR3 is 15 residues. Trimming took 4 bases from V and 5 from J; bases not matched to a gene: 8. CDR3 protein: CASSPAGQGSETQYF. The DNA of the CDR3 is TGTGCCAGCAGCCCGGCGGGACAGGGGTCCGAGACCCAGTACTTC.

The rearrangement joins TRBV6-1 to TRBJ2-1; TRBD1 might be the D (6 bases). V dropped 0 bases and J dropped 7 bases, with 19 bases sitting between them. Germline CDR1 reads MNHNS; CDR2 reads SASEGT. The CDR3 runs 17 residues. The CDR3 DNA is TGTGCCAGCAGTGAAGCGCGGGCAGGGACAAGGGTTAATGAGCAGTTCTTC. Protein: CASSEARAGTRVNEQFF.

In this sample, this clone turned up once. The CDR3 coding sequence is TGTGCCTGGAGTAACGGGAACGAACAGCCCCAGCATTTT. Its translation: CAWSNGNEQPQHF. J is TRBJ1-5 and V is TRBV30; D is unresolved. The CDR3 extends over 13 amino acids. CDR1 GTSNPN and CDR2 SVGIG come from the germline V gene (reference sequence). V lost 2 bases and J 7 bases, leaving 12 bases between the germline ends.

The V call is TRBV11-2, the J call TRBJ1-1, with a tentative D call TRBD1 (5 bases). This CDR3 comprises 17 residues. V was shortened by 0 bases and J by 0 bases, with 14 bases between the two germline ends. Germline CDR1 reads SGHAT; CDR2 reads FQNNGV. The CDR3 here is CASSLELPAGLNTEAFF. The CDR3 region has the DNA TGTGCCAGCAGCTTAGAACTCCCTGCAGGGCTGAACACTGAAGCTTTCTTT.

The chain joins TRBV11-2 to TRBJ2-5, with 7 bases aligning to TRBD2. The V gene end was trimmed by 6 bases and the J gene end by 5 bases; junction bases not matched to a gene: 9. Germline V CDR1 and CDR2: SGHAT, FQNNGV. The CDR3 runs to 14 residues. The CDR3 bases are TGTGCCAGCAGGGTTGGACTAGTGGATGAGACCCAGTACTTC. Translation: CASRVGLVDETQYF.

The chain joins TRBV9 to TRBJ1-1; D not certain. The germline V and J ends were trimmed by 0 bases and 2 bases, with 5 bases remaining between them. CDR3 length equals 13 residues. Germline V gene data show CDR1 as SGDLS and CDR2 as YYNGEE. DNA for the CDR3: TGTGCCAGCAGCGTAGCGGTCAACACTGAAGCTTTCTTT. Translating gives CASSVAVNTEAFF.

V is TRBV7-9 and J is TRBJ1-6; D might be TRBD1 (5 bases). CDR3 length: 17 amino acids. V lost 4 bases and J lost 0, with 13 bases in between. Germline assignment: CDR1 SEHNR and CDR2 FQNEAQ (reference sequence). CDR3 bases: TGTGCCAGCAGCTCTCCGGACAAAAGCTCCTATAATTCACCCCTCCACTTT. It translates to CASSSPDKSSYNSPLHF.

This chain connects TRBV6-5 to TRBJ1-1; TRBD1 might be the D (5 bases). The CDR3 runs 14 residues. Germline CDR1 MNHEY, CDR2 SVGAGI. Trimming took off 4 bases at V and 3 bases at J, with 12 bases between the two ends. The CDR3: CASSLWGRDTEAFF. As DNA, the CDR3 is TGTGCCAGCAGTTTGTGGGGCAGGGACACTGAAGCTTTCTTT.

The rearrangement joins TRBV30 to TRBJ1-1; D gene unclear. CDR3 length: 13 amino acids. Per germline, CDR1 GTSNPN and CDR2 SVGIG (reference sequence). The germline V and J ends were trimmed by 2 bases and 1 base, with 8 bases remaining between them. The CDR3 DNA reads TGTGCCTGGAGTTTCTCTACGAACACTGAAGCTTTCTTT. Translating it yields CAWSFSTNTEAFF. The full variable domain, in which reference TRBV30 and TRBJ1-1 provide the parts outside the CDR3, is SQTIHQWPATLVQPVGSPLSLECTVEGTSNPNLYWYRQAAGRGLQLLFYSVGIGQISSEVPQNLSASRPQDRQFILSSKKLLLSDSGFYLCAWSFSTNTEAFFGQGTRLTVV.

The chain combines TRBV7-2 with TRBJ2-7; 15 bases map to TRBD2. Losses at the gene ends were 1 base for V and 4 bases for J; bases not matched to a gene: 5. Per the germline V gene, CDR1 is SGHTA and CDR2 is FQGNSA. The CDR3 is 17 residues long. The CDR3 sequence: CASSLDRTSGRGYEQYF. In DNA form, the CDR3 reads TGTGCCAGCAGCTTAGATAGGACTAGCGGGAGGGGGTACGAGCAGTACTTC.

This chain connects TRBV29-1 to TRBJ2-1, with D maybe TRBD1 (5 bases). Trimming removed 7 bases at V and 2 bases at J, with 12 bases between. This CDR3 comprises 13 residues. Germline V gene lookup returns CDR1 SQVTM and CDR2 ANQGSEA. The CDR3 protein is CSAGAATYNEQFF. CDR3 in DNA: TGCAGCGCTGGGGCTGCTACCTACAATGAGCAGTTCTTC.

The chain links TRBV6-1 to TRBJ1-6; 8 nucleotides match TRBD1. Trimming removed 2 bases from V and 8 bases from J; junction bases left unmatched: 5. In germline, CDR1 is MNHNS, CDR2 SASEGT. The CDR3 length is 15 residues. The CDR3 DNA is TGTGCCAGCAGTGAAAGAAGGACAGGGCATTCACCCCTCCACTTT. Its protein product is CASSERRTGHSPLHF.

DNA of the CDR3: TGTGCCAGCAGCCACCTTAGCGGGGGGGCAGAAGAGACCCAGTACTTC. Residues: CASSHLSGGAEETQYF. The chain joins TRBV7-9 to TRBJ2-5; TRBD2 aligns across 11 bases. Germline V gene sequence: CDR1 SEHNR, CDR2 FQNEAQ (reference sequence). The length of the CDR3 is 16 residues. V was pared by 5 bases and J by 3 bases, with 8 bases of the junction left unmatched.

The V and J genes are TRBV7-3 and TRBJ2-3; D is unclear. Trimming pared 5 bases from V and 4 bases from J, leaving 10 bases between. The CDR3 is 13 residues long. Looked up from germline, CDR1 is SGHTA and CDR2 is FQGTGA. The CDR3 nucleotides are TGTGCCAGCAGCCCTAACGTTGCAGATACGCAGTATTTT. Protein product: CASSPNVADTQYF.

The CDR3 reads CATGGEVPRELFF. CDR3 bases: TGTGCCACGGGGGGCGAGGTGCCCCGGGAGCTGTTTTTT. The genes are TRBV6-5 and TRBJ2-2; TRBD2 might be the D (7 bases). CDR3 length: 13 amino acids. Germline V gene sequence: CDR1 MNHEY, CDR2 SVGAGI. The V end was cut by 10 bases, the J end by 9 bases, with 18 bases between.

This rearrangement joins TRBV6-1 to TRBJ2-2; 9 nucleotides align to TRBD1. The CDR3 runs 14 residues. Trimming took 6 bases from V and 6 from J; bases not matched to a gene: 5. Per the germline V gene, CDR1 is MNHNS and CDR2 is SASEGT. The chain's CDR3 is CASSDNRGPGELFF. As DNA, the CDR3 is TGTGCCAGCAGCGATAACAGGGGGCCCGGGGAGCTGTTTTTT.

This clone showed up just once. The rearrangement links TRBV5-1 to TRBJ2-3; 7 nucleotides align to TRBD1. With 0 bases clipped from V and 3 bases from J, the junction kept 4 bases outside the gene matches. The CDR3 runs to 15 residues. CDR1 is SGHRS, CDR2 YFSETQ, per germline. DNA of the CDR3: TGCGCCAGCAGCTTGGCAAGACAGGGAACAGATACGCAGTATTTT. Protein sequence: CASSLARQGTDTQYF.

The chain recombines TRBV9 with TRBJ2-1; 8 nucleotides align to TRBD2. J was trimmed by 3 bases and V by 4 bases; bases with no gene match: 6. Germline V lookup: CDR1 SGDLS, CDR2 YYNGEE. The CDR3 has 15 residues. CDR3 in DNA: TGTGCCAGCAGCATAGGGACTAGGGACTACAATGAGCAGTTCTTC. Amino acids: CASSIGTRDYNEQFF.

The chain is built from TRBV7-2 and TRBJ2-3; TRBD2 aligns across 9 bases. With 5 bases clipped from V and 8 bases from J, the junction kept 5 bases outside the gene matches. The CDR3 has 13 amino acids. Germline V CDR1 and CDR2: SGHTA, FQGNSA. CDR3 region: CASSPNSGGTQYF. Here the CDR3 DNA reads TGTGCCAGCAGCCCTAATAGCGGGGGTACGCAGTATTTT.